This entry is about one TCR beta chain. No antigen is known for it. Time point of the sample: persistent/refractory GD, antithyroid drugs over 5 years with positive TRAb. RNA extracted from PBMCs served as the sequencing template. This specimen comes from a study of regulatory T cells in long-lasting Graves disease. Whole-study findings and limits: Among persistent patients, a larger number of public clonotypes were shared (around 3,000) than among newly diagnosed patients (under 1,000). Lower TCR diversity was seen in persistent Graves' patients than in newly diagnosed ones. The analysis examined peripheral blood only and excluded thyroid tissue. Among samples with persistent disease, TRBV28, TRBJ1-2 and TRBJ2-5 were favored.

The germline V and J ends were trimmed by 6 bases and 4 bases, with 10 bases remaining between them. Germline values: CDR1 LNHDA, CDR2 SQIVND (reference sequence). CDR3 length equals 12 residues. In building TCR beta libraries, iRepertoire HTBI primers were used together with Arm-PCR of CDR3 regions. Using its own MiXCR run on the multiplex PCR reads, TCRdb lists one record per CDR3 protein. The sample carries approximately 690,000 distinct CDR3 sequences, 25% to 35% recorded once. Sequencing used peripheral blood mononuclear cells (PBMCs), obtained when the disease was refractory, from a patient treated with antithyroid drugs. J is TRBJ2-7 and V is TRBV19; D remains ambiguous. The receptor comes from a female donor with Graves disease. CDR3 coding DNA: TGTGCCAGTAGCTGGAAAGGGTACGAGCAGTACTTC. Protein: CASSWKGYEQYF. Drawing the rest from reference TRBV19 and TRBJ2-7, the complete variable domain is DGGITQSPKYLFRKEGQNVTLSCEQNLNHDAMYWYRQDPGQGLRLIYYSQIVNDFQKGDIAEGYSVSREKKESFPLTVTSAQKNPTAFYLCASSWKGYEQYFGPGTRLTVT.